The clone carrying this T cell receptor (beta chain) was detected only a few times. The antigen is undetermined. This CDR3 region has 16 residues. V was trimmed by 6 bases and J by 2 bases, leaving 19 bases between them. The germline V gene has CDR1 MNHEY and CDR2 SMNVEV (reference sequence). Method: immunoSEQ multiplex PCR; TCRdb's copy keeps in-frame clones and lacks some. The table includes 150,000 to 190,000 clones, approximately 94% detected once. These data belong to a study of OX40 agonist ivuxolimab in advanced cancers. Background on the study: A partial response was reached by three patients: one with hepatocellular carcinoma and two with cutaneous melanoma.

Study-wide findings and caveats: A proportion of nonresponders additionally exhibited low normalized T-cell clonal expansion.

Sequences were derived from CD4+ or CD8+ T cells sorted from blood, sampled in a trial of the OX40 agonist ivuxolimab. This receptor was obtained from an adult with an advanced solid tumor such as melanoma, head and neck, liver or kidney cancer. V gene TRBV27 combines with J gene TRBJ2-5; D is possibly TRBD1 (6 bases). CDR3 region: CASSLARDIRQETQYF. The CDR3 bases are TGTGCCAGCAGCCTCGCCCGGGACATAAGACAAGAGACCCAGTACTTC.